This T cell receptor beta chain was obtained from a study of neurological immune-mediated disorders. Germline CDR1 SGHAT, CDR2 FQNNGV. V was shortened by 5 bases and J by 2 bases, with 16 bases between the two germline ends. The CDR3 is 15 amino acids. Each CDR3 protein is one row after TCRdb ran MiXCR on the 5' RACE reads. The sample lists about 45,000 distinct CDR3 sequences, about 22% occurring once. Regarding time point: technical triplicate 3. The V and J genes are TRBV11-2 and TRBJ2-7; a possible D gene is TRBD2 (6 bases). This clonotype was obtained from a man aged 60 to 75 with HTLV-1-associated myelopathy (HAM/TSP). Sequencing was performed on PBMCs. The CDR3 coding sequence is TGTGCCAGCAGCGGCAGCGGGCAACTCACCTACGAGCAGTACTTC. Encoded protein: CASSGSGQLTYEQYF.